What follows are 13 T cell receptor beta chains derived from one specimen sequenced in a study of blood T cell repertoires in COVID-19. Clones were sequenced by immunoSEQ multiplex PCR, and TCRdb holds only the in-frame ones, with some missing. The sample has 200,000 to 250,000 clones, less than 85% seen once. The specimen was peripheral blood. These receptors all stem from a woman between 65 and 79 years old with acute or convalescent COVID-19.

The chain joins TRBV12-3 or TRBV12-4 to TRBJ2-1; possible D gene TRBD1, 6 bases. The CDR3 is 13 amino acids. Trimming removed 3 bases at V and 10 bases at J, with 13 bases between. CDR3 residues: CASSLGYDREQFF. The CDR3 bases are TGTGCCAGCAGTTTGGGCTATGACAGGGAGCAGTTCTTC.

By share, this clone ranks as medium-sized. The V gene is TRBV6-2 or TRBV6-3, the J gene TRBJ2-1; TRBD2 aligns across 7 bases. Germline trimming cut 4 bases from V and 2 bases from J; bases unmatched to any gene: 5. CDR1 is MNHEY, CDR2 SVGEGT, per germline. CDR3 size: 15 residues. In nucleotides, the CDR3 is TGTGCCAGCAGTTTTGGCGGGGGAGCCTACAATGAGCAGTTCTTC. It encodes CASSFGGGAYNEQFF.

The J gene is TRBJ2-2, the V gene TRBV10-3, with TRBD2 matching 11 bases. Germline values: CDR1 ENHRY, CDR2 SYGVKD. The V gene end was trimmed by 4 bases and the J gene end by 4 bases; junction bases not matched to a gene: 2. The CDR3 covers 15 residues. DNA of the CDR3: TGTGCCATCAGTGGGGGACTAGCGGTCACCGGGGAGCTGTTTTTT. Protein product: CAISGGLAVTGELFF.

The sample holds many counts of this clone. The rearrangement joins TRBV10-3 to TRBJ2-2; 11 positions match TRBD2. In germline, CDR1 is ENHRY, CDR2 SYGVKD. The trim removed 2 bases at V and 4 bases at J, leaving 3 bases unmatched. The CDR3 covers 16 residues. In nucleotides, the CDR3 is TGTGCCATCAGTGAGGTCCTAGCGGGGGGCACCGGGGAGCTGTTTTTT. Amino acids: CAISEVLAGGTGELFF.

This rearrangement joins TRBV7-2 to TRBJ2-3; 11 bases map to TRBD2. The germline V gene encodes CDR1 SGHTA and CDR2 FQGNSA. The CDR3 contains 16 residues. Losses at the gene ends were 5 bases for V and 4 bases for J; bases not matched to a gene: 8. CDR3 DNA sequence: TGTGCCAGCAGCCCCCGACTAGCGGGGTTATCAGATACGCAGTATTTT. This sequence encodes CASSPRLAGLSDTQYF.

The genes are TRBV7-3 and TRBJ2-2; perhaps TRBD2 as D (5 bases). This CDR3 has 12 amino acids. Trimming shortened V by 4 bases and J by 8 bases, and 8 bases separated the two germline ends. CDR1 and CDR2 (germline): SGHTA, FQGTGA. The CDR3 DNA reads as TGTGCCAGCAGCTCTCGGAGGGGGGAGCTGTTTTTT. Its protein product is CASSSRRGELFF.

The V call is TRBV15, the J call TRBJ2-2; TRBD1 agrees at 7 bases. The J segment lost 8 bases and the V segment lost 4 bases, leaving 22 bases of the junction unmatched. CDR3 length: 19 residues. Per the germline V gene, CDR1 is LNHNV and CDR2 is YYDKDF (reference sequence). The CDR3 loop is CATSTGLRGGAGVSGELFF. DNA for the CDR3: TGTGCCACCAGCACGGGCCTCCGAGGGGGCGCGGGTGTATCAGGGGAGCTGTTTTTT.

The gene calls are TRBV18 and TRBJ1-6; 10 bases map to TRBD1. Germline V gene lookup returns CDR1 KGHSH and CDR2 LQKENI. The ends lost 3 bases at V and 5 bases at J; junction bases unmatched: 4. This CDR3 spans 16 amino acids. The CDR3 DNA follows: TGTGCCAGCTCACCTGGGACAGGGGCGCATAATTCACCCCTCCACTTT. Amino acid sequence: CASSPGTGAHNSPLHF.

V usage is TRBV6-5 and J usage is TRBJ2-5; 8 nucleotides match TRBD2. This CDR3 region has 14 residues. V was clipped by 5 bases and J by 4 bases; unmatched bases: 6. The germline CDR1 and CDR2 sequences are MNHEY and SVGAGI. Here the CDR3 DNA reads TGTGCCAGCAGTAGGACTAGCAGGGGAGAGACCCAGTACTTC. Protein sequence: CASSRTSRGETQYF.

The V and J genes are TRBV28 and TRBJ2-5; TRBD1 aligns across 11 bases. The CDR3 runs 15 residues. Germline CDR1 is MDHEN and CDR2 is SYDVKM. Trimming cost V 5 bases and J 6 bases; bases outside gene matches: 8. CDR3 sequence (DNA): TGTGCCAGCAGTCCCAGGACAGGGGGCTTGCAGACCCAGTACTTC. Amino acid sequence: CASSPRTGGLQTQYF.

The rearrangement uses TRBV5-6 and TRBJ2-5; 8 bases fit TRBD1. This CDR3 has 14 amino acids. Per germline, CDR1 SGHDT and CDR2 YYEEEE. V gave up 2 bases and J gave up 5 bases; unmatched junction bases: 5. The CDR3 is CASSLGDRLETQYF. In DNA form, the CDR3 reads TGTGCCAGCAGCTTAGGGGACAGGTTGGAGACCCAGTACTTC.

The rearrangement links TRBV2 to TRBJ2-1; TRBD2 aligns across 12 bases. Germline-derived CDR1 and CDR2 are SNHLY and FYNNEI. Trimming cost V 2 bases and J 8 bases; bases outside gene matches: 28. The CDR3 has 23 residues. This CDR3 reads CASSEQGRLAGALGTRGYHEQFF. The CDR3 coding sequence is TGTGCCAGCAGTGAACAGGGGAGACTAGCGGGGGCCCTAGGGACTAGGGGTTATCATGAGCAGTTCTTC.

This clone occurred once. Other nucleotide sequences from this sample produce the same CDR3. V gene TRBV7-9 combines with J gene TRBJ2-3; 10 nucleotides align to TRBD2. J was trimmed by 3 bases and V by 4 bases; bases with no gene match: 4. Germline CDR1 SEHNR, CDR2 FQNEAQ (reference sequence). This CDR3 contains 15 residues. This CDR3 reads CASSSTSGVTDTQYF. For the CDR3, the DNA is TGTGCCAGCAGCTCTACTAGCGGGGTTACAGATACGCAGTATTTT.